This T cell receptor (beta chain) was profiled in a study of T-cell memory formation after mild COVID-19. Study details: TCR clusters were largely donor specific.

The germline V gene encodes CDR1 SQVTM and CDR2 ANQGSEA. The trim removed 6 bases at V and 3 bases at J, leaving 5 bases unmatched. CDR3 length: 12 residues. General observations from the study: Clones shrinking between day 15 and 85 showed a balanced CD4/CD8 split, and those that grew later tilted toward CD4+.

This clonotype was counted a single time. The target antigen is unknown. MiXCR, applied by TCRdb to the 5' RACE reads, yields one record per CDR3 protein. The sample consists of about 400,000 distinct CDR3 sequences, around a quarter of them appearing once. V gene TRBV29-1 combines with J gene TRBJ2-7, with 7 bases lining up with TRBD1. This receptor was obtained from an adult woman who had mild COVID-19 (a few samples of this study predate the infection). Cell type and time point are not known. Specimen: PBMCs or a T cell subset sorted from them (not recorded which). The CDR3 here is CSVRDSDYEQYF. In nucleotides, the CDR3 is TGCAGCGTCCGGGACAGTGACTACGAGCAGTACTTC.